The 9 T cell receptor beta chains given below trace back to one sample, sequenced in a study of regulatory T cells in long-lasting Graves disease. Time point described: persistent/refractory GD, antithyroid drugs over 5 years with positive TRAb. PBMC RNA served as the TCR library source. Arm-PCR of CDR3 regions and iRepertoire HTBI primers were used to build TCR beta libraries. MiXCR, applied by TCRdb to the multiplex PCR reads, yields one record per CDR3 protein. The table has about 660,000 distinct CDR3 sequences, around 30% seen once. The sample was peripheral blood mononuclear cells (PBMCs), taken when the disease was refractory, from a patient treated with antithyroid drugs. Receptors originate from a female donor with Graves disease.

The chain has TRBV27 and TRBJ1-5, with a possible D match to TRBD1 (5 bases). The CDR3 is made up of 15 amino acids. With 2 bases removed from V and 0 bases from J, the gap between germline ends came to 8 bases. Germline CDR1 reads MNHEY; CDR2 reads SMNVEV (reference sequence). The DNA of the CDR3 is TGTGCCAGCAGTTTAAAGGGGCTTAGCAATCAGCCCCAGCATTTT. As protein: CASSLKGLSNQPQHF.

This chain connects TRBV12-3 or TRBV12-4 to TRBJ2-7; 8 bases agree with TRBD2. This CDR3 comprises 16 residues. The ends lost 5 bases at V and 7 bases at J; junction bases unmatched: 16. CDR3 protein: CASSLRGGGRLGEQYF. The CDR3 DNA reads as TGTGCCAGCAGTCTCCGGGGGGGCGGGAGATTAGGGGAGCAGTACTTC.

This clonotype has just a few counts. The chain couples TRBV27 to TRBJ2-7; 15 positions match TRBD2. This CDR3 region has 17 residues. Losses at the gene ends were 5 bases for V and 2 bases for J; bases not matched to a gene: 7. Germline CDR1 and CDR2: MNHEY and SMNVEV (reference sequence). CDR3 sequence (DNA): TGTGCCAGCAGTAAGCTGGGACTAGCGGGAGGCACCTACGAGCAGTACTTC. Translated: CASSKLGLAGGTYEQYF.

The V gene is TRBV11-1, the J gene TRBJ1-1, with 8 bases matching TRBD1. Per germline, CDR1 SGHAT and CDR2 FQDESV (reference sequence). The V segment lost 3 bases and the J segment 2 bases; nucleotides outside the gene matches: 8. This CDR3 contains 16 residues. CDR3 sequence: CASSFRDRRLNTEAFF. The DNA of the CDR3 is TGTGCCAGCAGCTTCCGGGACAGGAGACTAAACACTGAAGCTTTCTTT.

This clonotype has only a few counts. The V call is TRBV12-3 or TRBV12-4, the J call TRBJ1-6; D is unclear. V shed 6 bases and J shed 0 bases, with 0 bases lying between them. CDR3 size: 12 residues. This CDR3 reads CASSSYNSPLHF. The CDR3 DNA is TGTGCCAGCAGCTCCTATAATTCACCCCTCCACTTT.

The chain couples TRBV29-1 to TRBJ1-1, with D perhaps TRBD1 (6 bases). Germline CDR1 and CDR2: SQVTM and ANQGSEA. The CDR3 has 12 residues. V lost 5 bases and J lost 4, with 11 bases in between. This CDR3 reads CSVLQGGTEAFF. As DNA, the CDR3 is TGCAGCGTTCTACAGGGTGGCACTGAAGCTTTCTTT. Supplemented by reference TRBV29-1 and TRBJ1-1, the full variable domain reads SAVISQKPSRDICQRGTSLTIQCQVDSQVTMMFWYRQQPGQSLTLIATANQGSEATYESGFVIDKFPISRPNLTFSTLTVSNMSPEDSSIYLCSVLQGGTEAFFGQGTRLTVV.

The rearrangement uses TRBV9 and TRBJ2-7; the D gene could be TRBD1 or TRBD2 (5 bases each). CDR1 is SGDLS, CDR2 YYNGEE, per germline. V shed 3 bases and J shed 2 bases, with 6 bases lying between them. CDR3 length equals 12 residues. CDR3 residues: CASSGDAYEQYF. The CDR3 coding sequence is TGTGCCAGCAGCGGGGACGCCTACGAGCAGTACTTC.

The V gene is TRBV28, the J gene TRBJ1-5; D is ambiguous. Trimming took 8 bases from V and 9 from J, leaving 11 bases between them. CDR1 and CDR2 from the germline V gene are MDHEN and SYDVKM. The CDR3 is 11 amino acids. Here the CDR3 reads CASALEGPQHF. The CDR3, as DNA: TGTGCCAGCGCCCTCGAGGGGCCCCAGCATTTT.

This clonotype has at least ten counts. The chain combines TRBV3-1 with TRBJ1-2; D is ambiguous. The length of the CDR3 is 14 residues. Looked up from germline, CDR1 is LGHDT and CDR2 is YNNKEL (reference sequence). The V end was cut by 3 bases, the J end by 2 bases, with 10 bases between. The CDR3 loop reads CASSQQRRNYGYTF. In DNA, the CDR3 is TGTGCCAGCAGCCAGCAGCGGAGGAACTATGGCTACACCTTC.